This TCR beta chain was profiled in a study of blood T cell repertoires in COVID-19. Study background: The United States, Italy and Spain provided the acute and convalescent COVID-19 samples. PBMCs, B-cell-depleted T cells, or T cells were the source of the cDNA or gDNA that made up the material.

V was pared by 0 bases and J by 6 bases, with 9 bases between. The CDR3 has 14 amino acids. Germline CDR1 LGHDT, CDR2 YNNKEL (reference sequence). Original processing notes: Amplification of reference gene primers was used by the study to estimate nucleated cell counts. This table comes from immunoSEQ multiplex PCR, and its TCRdb copy is limited to in-frame clones, with some not included. Clonal size and the V and J genes are those of that table, whereas D and trimming came from the DNA. The table lists over 130,000 clones, roughly 73% of them singletons. The J gene is TRBJ2-1, the V gene TRBV3-1 (or the pseudogene TRBV3-2), with D unresolved. Sequenced sample: peripheral blood. The sequence came from a woman between 45 and 65 years old with active or convalescent COVID-19. Here the CDR3 reads CASSQDPGSNEQFF. The CDR3, as DNA: TGTGCCAGCAGCCAAGATCCCGGTTCCAATGAGCAGTTCTTC.